This TCR beta chain was profiled in a study of blood T cell repertoires in COVID-19. Study-wide background: PBMCs, B-cell-depleted T cells, or T cells were the source of the cDNA or gDNA that made up the material.

This clone was recorded only once. At one of its ends the junction is not consistent with the germline gene, which may arise from a read error. The length of the CDR3 is 8 residues. Germline V CDR1 and CDR2: MNHNY, SVGAGI (reference sequence). Authors' processing steps: Estimation of nucleated cell counts was performed using reference gene primer amplification. Profiled with immunoSEQ multiplex PCR; TCRdb holds only in-frame clones, not every one. V, J and clone size are those of that table, while D and trimming were read from the DNA. The data contain approximately 60,000 clones, 87% of them seen just once; the ten biggest clones take up under 25%. Seattle patients were enrolled during active infection and followed longitudinally.

The chain recombines TRBV6-6 with TRBJ1-1, with TRBD1 as a possible D gene (5 bases). Material for sequencing was peripheral blood. This receptor was identified in a woman of 80 years or more with COVID-19, enrolled during active disease. The CDR3 bases are TGTGCCAGCGGTATGGACAATTTT. This encodes CASGMDNF.